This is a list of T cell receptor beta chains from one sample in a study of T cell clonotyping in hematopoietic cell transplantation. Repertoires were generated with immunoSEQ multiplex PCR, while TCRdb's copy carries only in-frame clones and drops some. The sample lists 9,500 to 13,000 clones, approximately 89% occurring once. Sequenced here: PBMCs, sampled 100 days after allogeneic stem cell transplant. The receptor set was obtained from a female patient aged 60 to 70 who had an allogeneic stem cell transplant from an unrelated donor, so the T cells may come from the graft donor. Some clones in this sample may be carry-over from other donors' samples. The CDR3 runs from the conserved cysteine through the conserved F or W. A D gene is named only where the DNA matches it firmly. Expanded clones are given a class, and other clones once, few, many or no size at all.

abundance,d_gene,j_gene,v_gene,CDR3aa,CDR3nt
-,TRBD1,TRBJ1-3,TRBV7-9,CASSGRTGPGNTIYF,TGTGCCAGCAGCGGGAGGACAGGGCCCGGAAACACCATATATTTT
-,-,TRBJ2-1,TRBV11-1,CASSPSVSGSYNEQFF,TGTGCCAGCAGCCCCTCGGTAAGCGGCTCCTACAATGAGCAGTTCTTC
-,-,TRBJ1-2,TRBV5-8,CASSLGGLRVGYTF,TGTGCCAGCAGCTTGGGGGGCCTGAGGGTCGGCTACACCTTC
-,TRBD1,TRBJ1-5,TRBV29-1,CSVGQGKSQPQHF,TGCAGCGTTGGACAGGGAAAATCTCAGCCCCAGCATTTT
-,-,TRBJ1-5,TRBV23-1,CASSQSKGSSNQPQHF,TGCGCCAGCAGTCAATCAAAGGGTAGTAGCAATCAGCCCCAGCATTTT
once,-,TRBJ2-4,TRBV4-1,CASSQNRGGDIQYF,TGCGCCAGCAGCCAAAACAGGGGAGGGGACATTCAGTACTTC
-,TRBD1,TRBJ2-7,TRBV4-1,CASSPGTGEQYF,TGCGCCAGCAGCCCTGGGACAGGCGAGCAGTACTTC
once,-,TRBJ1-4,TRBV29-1,CSVVTPATNEKLFF,TGCAGCGTTGTAACTCCTGCAACTAATGAAAAACTGTTTTTT
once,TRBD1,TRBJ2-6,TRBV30,CASGYWTGPAGANVLTF,TGTGCCTCGGGGTATTGGACAGGGCCTGCTGGGGCCAACGTCCTGACTTTC
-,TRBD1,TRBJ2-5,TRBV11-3,CASSLDNGQEETQYF,TGTGCCAGCAGCTTAGACAACGGACAGGAAGAGACCCAGTACTTC
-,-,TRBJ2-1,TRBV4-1,CASSQEGNEQFF,TGCGCCAGCAGCCAAGAAGGGAATGAGCAGTTCTTC
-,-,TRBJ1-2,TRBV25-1,CARVFGGYTF,TGTGCCAGAGTTTTCGGGGGCTACACCTTC
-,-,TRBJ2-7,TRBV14,CASSQMRLTGLRSYEQYF,TGTGCCAGCAGCCAGATGAGACTGACAGGTCTAAGGTCCTACGAGCAGTACTTC
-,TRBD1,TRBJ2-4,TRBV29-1,CSVAGQENIQYF,TGCAGCGTCGCCGGACAGGAAAACATTCAGTACTTC
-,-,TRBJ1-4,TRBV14,CASSRGYNEKLFF,TGTGCCAGCAGCCGGGGATATAATGAAAAACTGTTTTTT
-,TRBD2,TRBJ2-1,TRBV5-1,CASSFHGRHTYNEQFF,TGCGCCAGCAGCTTTCACGGGAGGCACACCTACAATGAGCAGTTCTTC
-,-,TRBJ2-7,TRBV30,CAWSLYIGAGEQYF,TGTGCCTGGAGTCTATATATAGGGGCGGGCGAGCAGTACTTC
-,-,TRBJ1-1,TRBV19,CASSAGSPTEAFF,TGTGCCAGTAGTGCGGGGAGTCCCACTGAAGCTTTCTTT
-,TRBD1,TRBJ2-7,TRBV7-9,CASSPTGQGISYEQYF,TGTGCCAGCAGCCCAACCGGACAGGGAATCTCCTACGAGCAGTACTTC
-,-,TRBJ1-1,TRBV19,CASARGNTEAFF,TGTGCCAGTGCGAGGGGGAACACTGAAGCTTTCTTT
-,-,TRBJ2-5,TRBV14,CASSQRWSRGETQYF,TGTGCCAGCAGCCAAAGGTGGTCTAGGGGGGAGACCCAGTACTTC
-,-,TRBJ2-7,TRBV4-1,CASSPLQVGYEQYF,TGCGCCAGCAGCCCTTTACAGGTGGGATACGAGCAGTACTTC
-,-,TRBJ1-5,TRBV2,CASSGGEQPQHF,TGTGCCAGCAGCGGCGGGGAACAGCCCCAGCATTTT
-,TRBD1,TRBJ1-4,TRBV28,CASISGTGNEKLFF,TGTGCCAGCATCTCCGGGACAGGGAATGAAAAACTGTTTTTT
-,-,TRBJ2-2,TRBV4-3,CASSQDQGRRNTGELFF,TGCGCCAGCAGCCAAGATCAGGGGAGGAGGAACACCGGGGAGCTGTTTTTT
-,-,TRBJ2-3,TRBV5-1,CASCPGSSTDTQYF,TGCGCCAGCTGTCCGGGGTCGAGCACAGATACGCAGTATTTT
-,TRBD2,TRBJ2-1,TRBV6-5,CASSYSTSGHNEQFF,TGTGCCAGCAGTTACTCGACTAGCGGACACAATGAGCAGTTCTTC
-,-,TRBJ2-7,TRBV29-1,CSVAPSPGREQYF,TGCAGCGTTGCCCCATCGCCAGGGAGAGAGCAGTACTTC
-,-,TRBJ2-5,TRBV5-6,CASSGWGETQYF,TGTGCCAGCAGCGGCTGGGGAGAGACCCAGTACTTC
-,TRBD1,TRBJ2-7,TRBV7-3,CASSSRQGWSYEQYF,TGTGCCAGCAGCTCGCGACAGGGATGGTCCTACGAGCAGTACTTC
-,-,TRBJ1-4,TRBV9,CASSSGLLINEKLFF,TGTGCCAGCAGCTCGGGACTCCTGATTAATGAAAAACTGTTTTTT
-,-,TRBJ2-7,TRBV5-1,CASSLTGMGEQYF,TGCGCCAGCAGCTTAACAGGAATGGGCGAGCAGTACTTC
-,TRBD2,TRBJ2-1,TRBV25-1,CASSESSSGREQFF,TGTGCCAGCAGTGAATCAAGTAGCGGGAGAGAGCAGTTCTTC
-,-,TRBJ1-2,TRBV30,CAWSVLNYGYTF,TGTGCCTGGAGTGTACTTAACTATGGCTACACCTTC
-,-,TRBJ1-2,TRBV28,CASSLLKYGYTF,TGTGCCAGCAGTCTTTTGAAATATGGCTACACCTTC
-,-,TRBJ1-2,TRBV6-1,CATLEYGYAF,TGTGCCACCTTAGAGTATGGCTACGCCTTC
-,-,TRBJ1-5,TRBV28,CASSPVFGSNQPQHF,TGTGCCAGCAGTCCCGTCTTTGGTAGCAATCAGCCCCAGCATTTT
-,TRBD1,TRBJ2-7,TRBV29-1,CSVEGDRKSAYEQYF,TGCAGCGTTGAAGGGGACAGGAAGTCCGCCTACGAGCAGTACTTC
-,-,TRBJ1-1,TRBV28,CASSLGGKNSEAFF,TGTGCCAGCAGCCTCGGTGGAAAGAATTCTGAAGCTTTCTTT
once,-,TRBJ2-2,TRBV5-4,CASSLEVIGELFF,TGTGCCAGCAGCTTGGAGGTTATCGGGGAGCTGTTTTTT
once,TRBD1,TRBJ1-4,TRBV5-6,CASKGGDRKNEKLFF,TGTGCCAGCAAGGGCGGGGACAGGAAGAATGAAAAACTGTTTTTT
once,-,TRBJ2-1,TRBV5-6,CASSPLGGRHYNEQFF,TGTGCCAGCAGCCCCTTAGGTGGGAGGCACTACAATGAGCAGTTCTTC
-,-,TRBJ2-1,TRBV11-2,CASTQGYNEQFF,TGTGCCAGCACTCAGGGTTACAATGAGCAGTTCTTC
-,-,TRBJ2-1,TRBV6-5,CASSYPRPSEQFF,TGTGCCAGCAGTTACCCCAGACCTTCTGAGCAGTTCTTC
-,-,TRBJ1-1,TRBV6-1,CASSELRLNTEAFF,TGTGCCAGCAGTGAACTTAGGTTGAACACTGAAGCTTTCTTT
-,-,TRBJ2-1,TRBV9,CASTRQGNSYNEQFF,TGTGCCAGCACAAGGCAGGGCAACTCCTACAATGAGCAGTTCTTC
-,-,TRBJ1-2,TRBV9,CASSVGTGSPGGYTF,TGTGCCAGCAGCGTAGGAACAGGGTCTCCTGGGGGCTACACCTTC
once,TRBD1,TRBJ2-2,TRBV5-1,CASSGQANTGELFF,TGCGCCAGCAGTGGACAGGCTAACACCGGGGAGCTGTTTTTT
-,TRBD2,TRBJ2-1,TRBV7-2,CASSSPGTATSGHYNEQFF,TGTGCCAGCAGCTCTCCCGGGACGGCGACTAGCGGGCATTACAATGAGCAGTTCTTC
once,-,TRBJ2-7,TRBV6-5,CASSILGGEQYF,TGTGCCAGCAGTATACTCGGCGGCGAGCAGTACTTC
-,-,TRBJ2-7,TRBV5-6,CASSHTRGDGPPYEQYF,TGTGCCAGCAGTCACACGAGAGGGGACGGTCCACCCTACGAGCAGTACTTC
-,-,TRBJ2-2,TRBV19,CASSMVSPTGELFF,TGTGCCAGTAGTATGGTCAGCCCCACCGGGGAGCTGTTTTTT
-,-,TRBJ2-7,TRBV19,CASSMGSGYSYEQYF,TGTGCCAGTAGTATGGGAAGCGGCTACTCCTACGAGCAGTACTTC
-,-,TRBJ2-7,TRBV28,CASSLWEGSYEQYF,TGTGCCAGCAGTTTATGGGAGGGTTCCTACGAGCAGTACTTC